Below, 15 T cell receptor beta chains from the same sample are listed, as sequenced in a study of blood T cell repertoires in COVID-19. Libraries were prepared by immunoSEQ multiplex PCR; TCRdb keeps only in-frame clonotypes and omits some of them. In the table there are fewer than 300,000 clones, roughly 83% of which are singletons. Specimen: peripheral blood. These receptors originate from a human donor with COVID-19, enrolled during active disease. The donor label of this sample is uncertain.

The chain couples TRBV21-1 to TRBJ2-6; the table assigns TRBD1, which was not confirmed against the DNA. TRBV21-1 is described as a pseudogene. The CDR3 runs 17 residues. CDR3 region: CASSKFAGRSGANVLTF. The CDR3 DNA sequence: TGTGCCAGCAGCAAATTCGCAGGGCGCTCTGGGGCCAACGTCCTGACTTTC.

This chain uses TRBV4-1 with TRBJ2-1; D might be TRBD2 (5 bases). Trimming shortened V by 3 bases and J by 7 bases, and 22 bases separated the two germline ends. From germline, CDR1 is MGHRA and CDR2 YSYEKL. This CDR3 spans 17 amino acids. CDR3 sequence reads: CASSHGRGFGSFNEQFF. The CDR3 DNA reads as TGCGCCAGCAGCCACGGTCGGGGATTTGGGAGCTTTAATGAGCAGTTCTTC.

This clone was recorded only once. The J gene is TRBJ2-5, the V gene TRBV11-2; maybe TRBD1 (6 bases). Germline V gene sequence: CDR1 SGHAT, CDR2 FQNNGV. The CDR3 totals 14 residues. V was cut by 6 bases and J by 4 bases, with 15 bases left in between. This chain's CDR3 is CASSPNRAAETQYF. As DNA, the CDR3 is TGTGCCAGCAGTCCGAACAGGGCAGCAGAGACCCAGTACTTC.

The rearrangement joins TRBV25-1 to TRBJ2-7; 7 nucleotides align to TRBD1. This CDR3 spans 16 amino acids. Unmatched junction bases numbered 10, after V lost 0 bases and J lost 5 bases. Germline CDR1 MGHDK, CDR2 SYGVNS. The CDR3 spells CASSEYSGTDGDEQYF. The CDR3 region has the DNA TGTGCCAGCAGTGAATACTCCGGGACAGATGGGGACGAGCAGTACTTC.

This chain connects TRBV5-4 to TRBJ2-5; no definite D call. Trimming took off 0 bases at V and 5 bases at J, with 8 bases between the two ends. The CDR3 sequence is 13 residues long. CDR1 is SGHNT and CDR2 is YYREEE in the germline V gene (reference sequence). The DNA of the CDR3 is TGTGCCAGCAGCTTGGAGCCCCGGGAGACCCAGTACTTC. This sequence encodes CASSLEPRETQYF. The variable domain in full, with the rest retrieved from reference TRBV5-4 and TRBJ2-5, is ETGVTQSPTHLIKTRGQQVTLRCSSQSGHNTVSWYQQALGQGPQFIFQYYREEENGRGNFPPRFSGLQFPNYSSELNVNALELDDSALYLCASSLEPRETQYFGPGTRLLVL.

The chain recombines TRBV19 with TRBJ2-3; TRBD2 aligns across 11 bases. J was trimmed by 2 bases and V by 5 bases; bases with no gene match: 6. CDR1 LNHDA and CDR2 SQIVND come from the germline V gene (reference sequence). The CDR3 consists of 16 residues. Here the CDR3 DNA reads TGTGCCAGTAGTCCTGTAGCGGGAGGGACCACAGATACGCAGTATTTT. This gives the protein CASSPVAGGTTDTQYF.

V usage is TRBV5-1 and J usage is TRBJ1-1, with a weak D call TRBD1 (5 bases). The CDR3 sequence is 15 residues long. V dropped 3 bases and J dropped 3 bases, with 15 bases sitting between them. Germline V gene data show CDR1 as SGHRS and CDR2 as YFSETQ. This CDR3 is CASSYEGREYTEAFF. The CDR3 region has the DNA TGCGCCAGCAGCTACGAGGGGCGGGAGTACACTGAAGCTTTCTTT.

This CDR3 reads CASSPPAGVHEQYF. The CDR3 DNA sequence: TGTGCCAGCAGCCCCCCAGCGGGAGTCCACGAGCAGTACTTC. The gene calls are TRBV3-1 (or the pseudogene TRBV3-2) and TRBJ2-7, with 8 bases that match TRBD2. Germline V gene sequence: CDR1 LGHDT, CDR2 YNNKEL (reference sequence). The ends lost 4 bases at V and 5 bases at J; junction bases unmatched: 7. The CDR3 covers 14 residues.

The chain has TRBV7-3 and TRBJ2-5, with 9 bases fitting TRBD2. Losses at the gene ends were 2 bases for V and 5 bases for J; bases not matched to a gene: 6. The CDR3 has 15 residues. Per germline, CDR1 SGHTA and CDR2 FQGTGA. CDR3 in DNA: TGTGCCAGCAGCTTAGTACTAGCGGGCAGGGAGACCCAGTACTTC. It specifies CASSLVLAGRETQYF.

The V and J genes are TRBV19 and TRBJ2-1; 9 bases agree with TRBD1. V was pared by 6 bases and J by 9 bases, with 9 bases of the junction left unmatched. Per the germline V gene, CDR1 is LNHDA and CDR2 is SQIVND (reference sequence). The CDR3 spans 14 residues. The CDR3 DNA sequence: TGTGCCAGTAGCACCCTGGGACAGGGCGCTGAGCAGTTCTTC. This sequence encodes CASSTLGQGAEQFF.

This clone appeared once. The genes are TRBV28 and TRBJ1-4, with unresolved D. This CDR3 is built from 14 residues. CDR1 is MDHEN and CDR2 is SYDVKM in the germline V gene. With 3 bases removed from V and 4 bases from J, the gap between germline ends came to 9 bases. CDR3: CASSLRVGNEKLFF. The CDR3 DNA sequence: TGTGCCAGCAGTTTGAGGGTGGGTAATGAAAAACTGTTTTTT.

The chain is built from TRBV6-6 and TRBJ2-5; 11 nucleotides agree with TRBD1. Trimming took 2 bases from V and 7 from J; bases not matched to a gene: 6. Germline loops: CDR1 MNHNY, CDR2 SVGAGI (reference sequence). CDR3 size: 15 residues. The CDR3 DNA reads TGTGCCAGCAGTTACCCGGGACAGGGGGGACGGACCCAGTACTTC. Amino acid sequence: CASSYPGQGGRTQYF.

This rearrangement joins TRBV9 to TRBJ2-7; 10 bases line up with TRBD2. This CDR3 is 15 amino acids long. Germline V gene sequence: CDR1 SGDLS, CDR2 YYNGEE. V gave up 0 bases and J gave up 7 bases; unmatched junction bases: 7. CDR3 DNA: TGTGCCAGCAGCGTAGCTAGCGGGAGTACCGGAGAGCAGTACTTC. It codes for CASSVASGSTGEQYF.

The chain links TRBV28 to TRBJ1-3; 9 nucleotides agree with TRBD1. Germline V CDR1 and CDR2: MDHEN, SYDVKM. Unmatched junction bases numbered 13, after V lost 2 bases and J lost 2 bases. The CDR3 runs to 19 residues. The CDR3 protein is CASSLQRGTGRRAGNTIYF. CDR3 coding DNA: TGTGCCAGCAGTTTACAAAGGGGGACAGGGCGCCGGGCTGGAAACACCATATATTTT.

This sequence joins TRBV24-1 and TRBJ2-3; D not resolved. The CDR3 has 17 residues. Germline assignment: CDR1 KGHDR and CDR2 SFDVKD. Deletions cut 1 base from V and 2 bases from J, with 15 bases between. The CDR3 coding sequence is TGTGCCACCAGTGATTTTAACCGCCAGGCTCTCACAGATACGCAGTATTTT. It is translated as CATSDFNRQALTDTQYF.